These T cell receptor beta chains were read from a single sample in a study of T cell responses to AZD1222 COVID-19 vaccine. Only in-frame clones appear in the TCRdb table, and some are missing; sequencing was by immunoSEQ multiplex PCR. Of around 200,000 clones listed, roughly 88% are singletons. Sample: peripheral blood, taken on day 0 of AZD1222 vaccination. Source of these receptors: an adult in good health. The CDR3 runs from the conserved cysteine through the conserved F or W. The D gene is left open where the match is weak. Clone size is given for some rows only: seen once, a few or many times, or a class if the clone is expanded.

j_call	d_call	clone_size	v_call	cdr3_nt	cdr3_aa
TRBJ2-7	.	.	TRBV7-9	TGTGCCAGCAGCTCCCGGGACGGGCTCTACGAGCAGTACTTC	CASSSRDGLYEQYF
TRBJ2-6	.	.	TRBV5-1	TGCGCCAGCAGCGGGGCAGGGCCACTATCCCCCTTGAGCTCTGGGGCCAACGTCCTGACTTTC	CASSGAGPLSPLSSGANVLTF
TRBJ1-5	.	.	TRBV5-4	TGTGCCAGCAGCTTGGGAGGGGATAGCAATCAGCCCCAGCATTTT	CASSLGGDSNQPQHF
TRBJ1-1	.	.	TRBV27	TGTGCCAGCAGTGTGACACCCCTGAACACTGAAGCTTTCTTT	CASSVTPLNTEAFF
TRBJ2-7	.	once	TRBV28	TGTGCCAGCAGTGAATCCAGTCACCCCGGTGACGAGCAGTACTTC	CASSESSHPGDEQYF
TRBJ2-5	.	.	TRBV18	TGTGCCAGCTCATGGGGAACCCAAGAGACCCAGTACTTC	CASSWGTQETQYF
TRBJ1-1	.	.	TRBV4-1	TGCGCCAGCAGCCAAGATACCAGGAGGCCCTTGAACACTGAAGCTTTCTTT	CASSQDTRRPLNTEAFF
TRBJ2-7	TRBD2	.	TRBV7-9	TGTGCCAGCAGCAGAGGTGGCGGGAGCTACGAGCAGTACTTC	CASSRGGGSYEQYF
TRBJ2-7	TRBD2	.	TRBV15	TGTGCCACCAGCAGAGTCGCTAGCGGAATAGAGCAGTACTTC	CATSRVASGIEQYF
TRBJ2-1	.	.	TRBV27	TGTGCCAGCAGTCCTCTCGTGGAGGGCCGGAATGAGCAGTTCTTC	CASSPLVEGRNEQFF
TRBJ1-5	.	.	TRBV24-1	TGTGCCACCAGTGGGGCACGGAATCAGCCCCAGCATTTT	CATSGARNQPQHF
TRBJ1-6	.	.	TRBV4-2	TGTGCCAGCAGCCAAGACTACCGAGACCGTCAACTGAGGGATAATTCACCCCTCCACTTT	CASSQDYRDRQLRDNSPLHF
TRBJ2-5	TRBD1	.	TRBV2	TGTGCCAGCAGTTCCACAAGGACAGGGGGGGAAGAGACCCAGTACTTC	CASSSTRTGGEETQYF
TRBJ2-7	.	.	TRBV4-2	TGTGCCAGCAGCCAAGAAGGAGACCGTCGGGCCAACGAGCAGTACTTC	CASSQEGDRRANEQYF
TRBJ1-2	.	.	TRBV21-1	TGTGCCAGCAGCACACCCCGAGTCGGTGTACTCAGGGGATGGTATGGCTACACCTTC	CASSTPRVGVLRGWYGYTF
TRBJ1-4	.	.	TRBV7-2	TGTGCCAGCAGCTTACTGGCAGATTCCTTTGAAAAACTGTTTTTT	CASSLLADSFEKLFF
TRBJ1-6	.	.	TRBV21-1	TGTGCCAGCAGCAAAGTGTGGCGGAGAGTCTATAATTCACCCCTCCACTTT	CASSKVWRRVYNSPLHF
TRBJ2-7	TRBD2	.	TRBV15	TGTGCCACCAGACCCGAACTAGCGGATCCCGAGCAGTACTTC	CATRPELADPEQYF
TRBJ1-1	TRBD1	.	TRBV27	TGTGCCAGCAGAGCCTCAGGGGGCTATGGAACTGAAGCTTTCTTT	CASRASGGYGTEAFF
TRBJ2-7	.	.	TRBV7-9	TGTGCCAGCATCCAAACCCTCGAGTGGGGCTACGAGCAGTACTTC	CASIQTLEWGYEQYF
TRBJ1-6	TRBD1	.	TRBV27	TGTGCCAGCAGTCGAACAGGGGGCAGGAATAATTCACCCCTCCACTTT	CASSRTGGRNNSPLHF
TRBJ2-1	.	once	TRBV19	TGTGCCAGTAGTATACGGGGGACAAAGGGGAATGAGCAGTTCTTC	CASSIRGTKGNEQFF
TRBJ1-2	.	.	TRBV18	TGTGCCAGCTCACAGGCAGGGCGGGAAGGCTACACCTTC	CASSQAGREGYTF
TRBJ2-2	.	.	TRBV11-3	TGTGCCAGCAGCTTTGACACCGGGAGGCTGTTTTTT	CASSFDTGRLFF
TRBJ2-4	.	.	TRBV5-1	TGCGCCAGCAGCGATGACCGGCTCCTCGCCAAAAACATTCAGTACTTC	CASSDDRLLAKNIQYF
TRBJ1-3	.	.	TRBV29-1	TGCAGCGCCCAACAGGGACACACCATATATTTT	CSAQQGHTIYF
TRBJ1-5	.	.	TRBV6-6	TGTGCCAGCAGTATTCCCGGGGTCTTCGGTCAGCCCCAGCATTTT	CASSIPGVFGQPQHF
TRBJ2-1	TRBD2	.	TRBV9	TGTGCCAGCACCGGAAGCGGGAGCTTATCCTACAATGAGCAGTTCTTC	CASTGSGSLSYNEQFF
TRBJ2-7	TRBD1	few	TRBV6-1	TGTGCCAGCAGTGATTTCGGGGATGCAGGGACAGGGTCATACGAGCAGTACTTC	CASSDFGDAGTGSYEQYF
TRBJ1-2	.	.	TRBV20-1	TGCAGTGCTAGGGGCTGGTATGGCTACACCTTC	CSARGWYGYTF
TRBJ2-3	.	once	TRBV5-1	TGCGCCAGCAGCTTGGGGGCCAGCACAGATACGCAGTATTTT	CASSLGASTDTQYF
TRBJ2-7	.	.	TRBV19	TGTGCCAGTAGTATCGGGAATCGACAGGATCCTCTGAAGCAGTACTTC	CASSIGNRQDPLKQYF
TRBJ2-3	.	.	TRBV29-1	TGCAGCGTTGAAAGGGGGGACATTGCCTATGGGTGGGATACGCAGTATTTT	CSVERGDIAYGWDTQYF
TRBJ2-1	.	.	TRBV10-3	TGTGCCATCAGTGAGGGGCAGACCTACAATGAGCAGTTCTTC	CAISEGQTYNEQFF
TRBJ1-1	.	.	TRBV12-3/TRBV12-4	TGTGCCAGCGGCCAGGGTGGGAACACTGAAGCTTTCTTT	CASGQGGNTEAFF
TRBJ1-1	.	.	TRBV12-5	TGTGCTAGTGGTACCGGGACAATGGGCACTGAAGCTTTCTTT	CASGTGTMGTEAFF
TRBJ1-1	.	.	TRBV27	TGTGCCAGCAGCCTACTTTTTGACAGGCGGACTAACACTGAAGCTTTCTTT	CASSLLFDRRTNTEAFF
TRBJ1-2	TRBD1	.	TRBV28	TGTGCCAGCAGTACTAGGGACAGCTATGGCTACACCTTC	CASSTRDSYGYTF
TRBJ2-1	.	.	TRBV28	TGTGCCAGCAACCCGCTTAGGACAGCCCACAATGAGCAGTTCTTC	CASNPLRTAHNEQFF
TRBJ2-6	TRBD1	once	TRBV27	TGTGCCAGCAGAGGGACAGGGGGACTTGGGTGGGTCAACGTCCTGACTTTC	CASRGTGGLGWVNVLTF
TRBJ2-7	.	few	TRBV7-9	TGTGCCAGCAGCTCCTCAGGGGTCAACGAGCAGTACTTC	CASSSSGVNEQYF
TRBJ2-1	.	.	TRBV7-3	TGTGCCAGCAGCCACGGCGGACCCCATGAGCAGTTCTTC	CASSHGGPHEQFF
TRBJ2-7	.	once	TRBV2	TGTGCCAGCAGTGTATTTGGCACTGGCGAGCAGTACTTC	CASSVFGTGEQYF
TRBJ2-2	TRBD2	.	TRBV4-3	TGCGCCAGCAGCCAAGTGTGGGCGGGGGCCGGGGAGCTGTTTTTT	CASSQVWAGAGELFF